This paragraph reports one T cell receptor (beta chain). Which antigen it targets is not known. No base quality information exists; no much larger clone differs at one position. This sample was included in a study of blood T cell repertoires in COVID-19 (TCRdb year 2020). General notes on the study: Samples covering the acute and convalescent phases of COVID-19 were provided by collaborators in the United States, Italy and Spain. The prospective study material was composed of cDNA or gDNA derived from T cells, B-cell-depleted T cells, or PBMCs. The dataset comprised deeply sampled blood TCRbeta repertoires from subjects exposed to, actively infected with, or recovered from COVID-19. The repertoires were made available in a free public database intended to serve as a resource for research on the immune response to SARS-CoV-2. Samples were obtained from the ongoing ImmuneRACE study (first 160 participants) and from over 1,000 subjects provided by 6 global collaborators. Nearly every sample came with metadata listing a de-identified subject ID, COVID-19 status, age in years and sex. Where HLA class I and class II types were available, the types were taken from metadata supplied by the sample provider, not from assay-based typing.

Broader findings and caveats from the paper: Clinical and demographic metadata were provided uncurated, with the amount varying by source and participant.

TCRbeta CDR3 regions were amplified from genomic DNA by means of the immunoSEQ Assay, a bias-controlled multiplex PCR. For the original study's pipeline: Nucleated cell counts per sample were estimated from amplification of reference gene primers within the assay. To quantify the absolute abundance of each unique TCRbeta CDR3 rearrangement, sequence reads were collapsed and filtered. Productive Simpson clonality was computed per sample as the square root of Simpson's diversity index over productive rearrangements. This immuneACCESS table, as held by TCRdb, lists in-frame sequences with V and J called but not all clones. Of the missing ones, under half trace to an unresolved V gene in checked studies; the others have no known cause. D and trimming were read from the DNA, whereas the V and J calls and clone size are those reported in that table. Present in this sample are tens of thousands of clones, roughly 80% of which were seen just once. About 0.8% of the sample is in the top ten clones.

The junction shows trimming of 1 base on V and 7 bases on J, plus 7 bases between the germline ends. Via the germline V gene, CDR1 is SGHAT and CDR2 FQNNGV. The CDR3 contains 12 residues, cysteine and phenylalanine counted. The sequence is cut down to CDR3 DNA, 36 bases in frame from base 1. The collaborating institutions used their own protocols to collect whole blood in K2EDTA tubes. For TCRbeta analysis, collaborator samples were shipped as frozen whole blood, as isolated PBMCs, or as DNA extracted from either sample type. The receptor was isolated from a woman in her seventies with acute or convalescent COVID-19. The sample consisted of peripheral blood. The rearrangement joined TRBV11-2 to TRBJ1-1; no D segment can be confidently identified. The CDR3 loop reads CASSLGTVEAFF. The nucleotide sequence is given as TGTGCCAGCAGCTTAGGAACAGTTGAAGCTTTCTTT.